This TCR beta chain stems from a study of regulatory T cells in long-lasting Graves disease. Documented time point: persistent/refractory GD, antithyroid drugs over 5 years with positive TRAb. RNA from PBMCs was the source of the TCR library. Libraries of TCR beta came from iRepertoire HTBI primers plus Arm-PCR of CDR3 regions. Each CDR3 protein gets one entry after TCRdb re-called the multiplex PCR reads with MiXCR. Among fewer than 450,000 distinct CDR3 sequences listed, about a quarter were seen once. Only a few counts were recorded for this clonotype. The CDR3 has 14 residues. The germline CDR1 and CDR2 sequences are MDHEN and SYDVKM. V lost 6 bases and J lost 4; bases outside the gene matches: 6.

The receptor's source is a female donor with Graves disease. V usage is TRBV28 and J usage is TRBJ2-7; 10 nucleotides match TRBD2. Source: peripheral blood mononuclear cells (PBMCs), taken when the disease was refractory, from a patient treated with antithyroid drugs. As DNA, the CDR3 is TGTGCCAGCAGATTAGCGGGAGGTTTTTACGAGCAGTACTTC. It codes for CASRLAGGFYEQYF.